These 9 T cell receptor beta chains came from one sample sequenced in a study of beta chain features in type 1 diabetes. What was sequenced were expressed TCRB transcripts, since all of the isolated RNA had been reverse transcribed. Measured with immunoSEQ multiplex PCR; TCRdb has only the in-frame clones, and not every one. The sample has 810,000 or so clones; roughly a sixth are singletons. Material for sequencing was naive CD4+ T cells from blood. The receptors were sampled from a woman between 18 and 29 years old in good health.

This chain joins TRBV5-4 and TRBJ2-7, with 7 nucleotides matching TRBD1. With V trimmed by 0 bases and J by 0 bases, 3 bases remained unmatched. The CDR3 has 15 amino acids. CDR1 and CDR2 (germline): SGHNT, YYREEE (reference sequence). The CDR3 sequence is CASSLGGQLSYEQYF. CDR3 sequence (DNA): TGTGCCAGCAGCTTGGGGGGACAGCTCTCCTACGAGCAGTACTTC. The full variable domain, its missing parts supplied by reference TRBV5-4 and TRBJ2-7, is ETGVTQSPTHLIKTRGQQVTLRCSSQSGHNTVSWYQQALGQGPQFIFQYYREEENGRGNFPPRFSGLQFPNYSSELNVNALELDDSALYLCASSLGGQLSYEQYFGPGTRLTVT.

The chain couples TRBV7-9 to TRBJ1-4; tentative D call: TRBD1 (5 bases). Trimming took off 4 bases at V and 3 bases at J, with 6 bases between the two ends. The CDR3 loop spans 13 amino acids. Germline loops: CDR1 SEHNR, CDR2 FQNEAQ (reference sequence). Here the CDR3 DNA reads TGTGCCAGCAGCTGGGGGGCTAATGAAAAACTGTTTTTT. It yields the protein CASSWGANEKLFF.

The chain has TRBV7-2 and TRBJ2-5, with 10 bases that match TRBD2. Germline V gives CDR1 SGHTA, CDR2 FQGNSA. Trimming cost V 5 bases and J 5 bases; bases outside gene matches: 11. CDR3 length: 16 residues. This CDR3 is CASSRLAGAGRETQYF. The CDR3 nucleotides are TGTGCCAGCAGCCGGCTAGCGGGAGCGGGGAGGGAGACCCAGTACTTC.

This clone was counted only a few times. This sequence joins TRBV10-3 and TRBJ1-5; TRBD1 might be the D (6 bases). Germline CDR1 is ENHRY and CDR2 is SYGVKD. The CDR3 runs 14 residues. Deletions cut 3 bases from V and 7 bases from J, with 13 bases between. CDR3 bases: TGTGCCATCAGTGATCGGGGGGCAGAGCAGCCCCAGCATTTT. It is translated as CAISDRGAEQPQHF.

The rearrangement uses TRBV5-1 and TRBJ2-1; 10 nucleotides match TRBD2. The V gene's germline CDR1 is SGHRS and CDR2 YFSETQ. The CDR3 runs 17 residues. V was clipped by 0 bases and J by 4 bases; unmatched bases: 7. CDR3 protein: CASSLEASGSAYNEQFF. The CDR3 DNA reads as TGCGCCAGCAGCTTGGAGGCTAGCGGGAGTGCTTACAATGAGCAGTTCTTC.

Only a few counts were recorded for this clone. This chain uses TRBV5-1 with TRBJ2-5, with D perhaps TRBD1 (6 bases). Trimming shortened V by 1 base and J by 2 bases, and 9 bases separated the two germline ends. The CDR3 covers 14 residues. Per germline, CDR1 SGHRS and CDR2 YFSETQ. CDR3 loop: CASSLTGYQETQYF. CDR3 in DNA: TGCGCCAGCAGCTTGACAGGGTATCAAGAGACCCAGTACTTC.

This clone was seen a few times. V and J are TRBV4-2 and TRBJ2-2; D not certain. The CDR3 runs 17 residues. V gave up 2 bases and J gave up 4 bases, with 17 bases separating them. The germline V gene encodes CDR1 LGHNA and CDR2 YNFKEQ. For the CDR3, the DNA is TGTGCCAGCAGCCAACCGATGGGCAAGGTGGGCACCGGGGAGCTGTTTTTT. It is translated as CASSQPMGKVGTGELFF.

This clone was recorded a few times. This chain links TRBV25-1 with TRBJ1-1; no clear D. The V end lost 6 bases, the J end lost 5 bases, and 10 bases lay between the germline ends. The CDR3 has 12 residues. Germline-derived CDR1 and CDR2 are MGHDK and SYGVNS. CDR3 DNA sequence: TGTGCCAGCAGCGACGTACAGACTGAAGCTTTCTTT. Its translation: CASSDVQTEAFF.

This clone has a handful of counts. The V call is TRBV10-2, the J call TRBJ2-4; 8 bases align to TRBD2. The CDR3 extends over 18 amino acids. Germline lookup yields CDR1 WSHSY and CDR2 SAAADI. With V trimmed by 4 bases and J by 0 bases, 11 bases remained unmatched. The CDR3 nucleotides read TGCGCCAGCAGTGTATCGCGGGAGCGGGGGCTAGCCAAAAACATTCAGTACTTC. Translating it yields CASSVSRERGLAKNIQYF.